This TCR beta chain was observed in a study of blood T cell repertoires in COVID-19. For the study at large: Sites across the United States, Italy and Spain contributed samples from acute and convalescent COVID-19. The cDNA or gDNA used as material had been derived from T cells, B-cell-depleted T cells, or PBMCs.

The CDR3 loop spans 13 amino acids. V was trimmed by 7 bases and J by 7 bases, leaving 16 bases between them. Germline assignment: CDR1 MNHEY and CDR2 SVGAGI. In the source study's methods: Counts of nucleated cells, estimated from reference gene primer amplification, were obtained. Measured with immunoSEQ multiplex PCR; TCRdb has only the in-frame clones, and not every one. The V and J calls and the clone size are those of that table, but D and trimming were determined from the DNA. This table holds fewer than 250,000 clones, 65% to 80% found once. The V gene is TRBV6-5, the J gene TRBJ2-5; D is undetermined. Material for sequencing was peripheral blood. The source of this sequence is a woman in her 50s with acute or convalescent COVID-19. The CDR3 reads CASTPTHTGTQYF. The CDR3 coding sequence is TGTGCCAGCACCCCCACGCATACGGGGACCCAGTACTTC.